This TCR beta chain came from a study of CD8 T cells in ankylosing spondylitis. Whole-study results and caveats: Blood of patients with ankylosing spondylitis appeared to be characterized by a TCR beta motif of several highly homologous variants. Some of these motif variants have turned up before, in reports on reactive arthritis synovial fluid and blood.

This clonotype was counted a few times. What it binds is not known. Germline V lookup: CDR1 LNHDA, CDR2 SQIVND (reference sequence). The CDR3 contains 16 residues. The V and J ends lost 4 bases and 4 bases, in that order; junction bases with no gene match: 8. TCRdb analysed the 5' RACE reads with MiXCR anew, one entry per CDR3 protein. This table holds some 180,000 distinct CDR3 sequences, around a sixth found once. The source of this sequence is a male donor between 5 and 35 years old with ankylosing spondylitis or in good health (not recorded which). The J gene is TRBJ1-1, the V gene TRBV19; TRBD1 matches at 11 bases. The sample comprised blood, either unsorted or a sorted T cell fraction (not recorded which). Here the CDR3 DNA reads TGTGCCAGTAGTACGCGGACAGGGGGCGCAGGCACTGAAGCTTTCTTT. This codes for CASSTRTGGAGTEAFF.